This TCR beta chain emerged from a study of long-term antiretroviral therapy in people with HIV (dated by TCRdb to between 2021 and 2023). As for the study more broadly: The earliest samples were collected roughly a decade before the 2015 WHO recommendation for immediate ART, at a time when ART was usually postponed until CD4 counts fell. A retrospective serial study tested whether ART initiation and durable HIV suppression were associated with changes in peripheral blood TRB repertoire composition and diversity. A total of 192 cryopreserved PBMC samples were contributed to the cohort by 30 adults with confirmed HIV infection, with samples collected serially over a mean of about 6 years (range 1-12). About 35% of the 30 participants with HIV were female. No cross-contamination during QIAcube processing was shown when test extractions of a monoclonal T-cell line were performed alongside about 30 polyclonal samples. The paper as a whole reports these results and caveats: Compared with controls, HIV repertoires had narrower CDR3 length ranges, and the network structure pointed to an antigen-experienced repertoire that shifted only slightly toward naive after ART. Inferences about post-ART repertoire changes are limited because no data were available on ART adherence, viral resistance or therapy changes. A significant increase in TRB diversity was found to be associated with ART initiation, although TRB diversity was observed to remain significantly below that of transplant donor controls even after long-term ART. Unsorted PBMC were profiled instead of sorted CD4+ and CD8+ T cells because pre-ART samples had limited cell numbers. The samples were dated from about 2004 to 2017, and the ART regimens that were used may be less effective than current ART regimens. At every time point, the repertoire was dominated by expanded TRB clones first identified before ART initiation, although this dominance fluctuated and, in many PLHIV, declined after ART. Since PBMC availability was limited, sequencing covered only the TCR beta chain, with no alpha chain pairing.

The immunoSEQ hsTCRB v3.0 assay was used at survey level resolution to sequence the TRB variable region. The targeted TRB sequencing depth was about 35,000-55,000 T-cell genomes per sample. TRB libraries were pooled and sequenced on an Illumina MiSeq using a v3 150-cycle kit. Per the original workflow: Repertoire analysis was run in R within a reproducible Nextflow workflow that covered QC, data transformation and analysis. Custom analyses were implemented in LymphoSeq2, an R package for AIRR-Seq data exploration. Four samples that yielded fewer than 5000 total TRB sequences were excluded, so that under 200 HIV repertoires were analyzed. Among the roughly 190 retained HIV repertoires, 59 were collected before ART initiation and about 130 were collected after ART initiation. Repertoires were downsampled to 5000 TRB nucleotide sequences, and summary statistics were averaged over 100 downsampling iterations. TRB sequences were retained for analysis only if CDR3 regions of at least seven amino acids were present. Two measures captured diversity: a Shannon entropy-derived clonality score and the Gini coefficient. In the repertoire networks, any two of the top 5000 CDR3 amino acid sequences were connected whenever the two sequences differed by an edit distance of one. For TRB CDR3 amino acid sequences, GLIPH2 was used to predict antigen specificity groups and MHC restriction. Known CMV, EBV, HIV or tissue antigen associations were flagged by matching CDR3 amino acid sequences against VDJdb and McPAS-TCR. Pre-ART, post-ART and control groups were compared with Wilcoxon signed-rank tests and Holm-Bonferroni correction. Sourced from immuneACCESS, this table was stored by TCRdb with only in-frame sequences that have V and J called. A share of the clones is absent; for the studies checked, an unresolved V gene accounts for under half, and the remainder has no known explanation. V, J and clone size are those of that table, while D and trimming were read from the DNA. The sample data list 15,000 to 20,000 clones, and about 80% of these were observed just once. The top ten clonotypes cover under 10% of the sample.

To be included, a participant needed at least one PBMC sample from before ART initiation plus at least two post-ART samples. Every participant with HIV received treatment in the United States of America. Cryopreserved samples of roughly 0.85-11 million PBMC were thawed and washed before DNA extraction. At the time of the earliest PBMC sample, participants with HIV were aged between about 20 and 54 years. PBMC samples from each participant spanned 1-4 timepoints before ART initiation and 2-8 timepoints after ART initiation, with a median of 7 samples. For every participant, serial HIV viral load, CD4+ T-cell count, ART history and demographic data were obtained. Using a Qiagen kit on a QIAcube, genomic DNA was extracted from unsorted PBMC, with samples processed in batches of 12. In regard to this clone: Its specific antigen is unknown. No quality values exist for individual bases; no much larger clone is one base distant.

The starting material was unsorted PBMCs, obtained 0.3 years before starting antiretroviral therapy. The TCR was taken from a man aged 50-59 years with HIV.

The CDR3 amino acid sequence is: CASSGWARETQYF. At the DNA level, the sequence is TGTGCCAGCAGTGGGTGGGCCCGGGAGACCCAGTACTTC. Recombination connected TRBV2 to TRBJ2-5; the D gene is unclear. CDR1 is given as SNHLY and CDR2 as FYNNEI, both from the germline V gene. The V and J ends are trimmed by 4 bases and 5 bases, leaving 11 bases between them. From the cysteine through the phenylalanine, the CDR3 covers 13 amino acids. The CDR3 DNA has 39 bases and is translated from base 1.